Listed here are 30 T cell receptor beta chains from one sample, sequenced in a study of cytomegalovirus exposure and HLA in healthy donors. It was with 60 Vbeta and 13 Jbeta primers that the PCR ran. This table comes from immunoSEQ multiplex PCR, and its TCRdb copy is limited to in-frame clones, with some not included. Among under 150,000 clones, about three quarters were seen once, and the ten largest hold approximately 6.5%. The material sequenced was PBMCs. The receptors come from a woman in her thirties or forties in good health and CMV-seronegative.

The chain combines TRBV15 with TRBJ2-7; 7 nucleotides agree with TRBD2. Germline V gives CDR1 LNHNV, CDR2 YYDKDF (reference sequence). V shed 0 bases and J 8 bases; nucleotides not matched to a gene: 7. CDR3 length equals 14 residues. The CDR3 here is CATSRDLAVRQQYF. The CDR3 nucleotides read TGTGCCACCAGCAGAGACCTAGCGGTGAGACAGCAGTACTTC.

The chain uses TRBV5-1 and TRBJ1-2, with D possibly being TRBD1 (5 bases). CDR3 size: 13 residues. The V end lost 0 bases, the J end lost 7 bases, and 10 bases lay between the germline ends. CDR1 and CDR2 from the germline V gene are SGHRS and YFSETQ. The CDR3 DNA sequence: TGCGCCAGCAGCTTGGCCGGGGGAAGTGGCTACACCTTC. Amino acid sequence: CASSLAGGSGYTF. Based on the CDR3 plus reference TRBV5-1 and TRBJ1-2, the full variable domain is KAGVTQTPRYLIKTRGQQVTLSCSPISGHRSVSWYQQTPGQGLQFLFEYFSETQRNKGNFPGRFSGRQFSNSRSEMNVSTLELGDSALYLCASSLAGGSGYTFGSGTRLTVV.

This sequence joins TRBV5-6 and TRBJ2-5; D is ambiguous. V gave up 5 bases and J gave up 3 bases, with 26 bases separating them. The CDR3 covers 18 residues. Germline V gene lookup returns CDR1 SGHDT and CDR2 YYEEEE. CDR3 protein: CASSLMDSSYIPEETQYF. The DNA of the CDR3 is TGTGCCAGCAGTCTAATGGATAGCAGCTATATACCGGAAGAGACCCAGTACTTC.

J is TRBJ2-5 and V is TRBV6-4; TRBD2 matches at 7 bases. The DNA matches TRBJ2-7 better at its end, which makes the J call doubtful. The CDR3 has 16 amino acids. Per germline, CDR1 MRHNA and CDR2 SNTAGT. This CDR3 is CASSREDGLPPYEQYF. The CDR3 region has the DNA TGTGCCAGCAGTCGGGAGGACGGACTACCCCCCTACGAGCAGTACTTC.

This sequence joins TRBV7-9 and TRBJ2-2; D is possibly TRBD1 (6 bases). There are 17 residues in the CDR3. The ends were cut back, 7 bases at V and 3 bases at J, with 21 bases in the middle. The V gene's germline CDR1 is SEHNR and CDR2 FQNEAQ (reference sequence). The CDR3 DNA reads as TGTGCCAGCATCAGAATCGGGACAAATACTTACACCGGGGAGCTGTTTTTT. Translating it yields CASIRIGTNTYTGELFF.

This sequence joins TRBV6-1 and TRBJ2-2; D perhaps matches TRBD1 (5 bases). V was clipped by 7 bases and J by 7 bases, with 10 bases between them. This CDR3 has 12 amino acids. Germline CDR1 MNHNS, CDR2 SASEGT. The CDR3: CASTGNGGELFF. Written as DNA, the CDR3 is TGTGCCAGCACAGGGAATGGCGGGGAGCTGTTTTTT.

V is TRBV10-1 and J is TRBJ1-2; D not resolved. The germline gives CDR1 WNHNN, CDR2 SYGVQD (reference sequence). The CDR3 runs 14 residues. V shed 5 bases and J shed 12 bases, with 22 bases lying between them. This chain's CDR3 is CASSRREAPMEDTF. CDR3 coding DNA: TGCGCCAGCAGTCGGAGGGAGGCCCCCATGGAGGACACCTTC.

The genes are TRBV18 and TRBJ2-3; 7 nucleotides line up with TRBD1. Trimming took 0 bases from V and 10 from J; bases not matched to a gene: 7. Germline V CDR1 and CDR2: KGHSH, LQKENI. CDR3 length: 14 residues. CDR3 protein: CASSPPPRQGAQYF. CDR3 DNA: TGTGCCAGCTCACCACCACCAAGACAGGGCGCGCAGTATTTT.

The CDR3 sequence is CASSVVSGRSNEQFF. In DNA form, the CDR3 reads TGTGCCAGCAGCGTAGTTAGCGGGAGATCAAATGAGCAGTTCTTC. The chain joins TRBV9 to TRBJ2-1; 9 bases are a match to TRBD2. The CDR3 extends over 15 amino acids. Germline values: CDR1 SGDLS, CDR2 YYNGEE. Losses at the gene ends were 0 bases for V and 7 bases for J; bases not matched to a gene: 5.

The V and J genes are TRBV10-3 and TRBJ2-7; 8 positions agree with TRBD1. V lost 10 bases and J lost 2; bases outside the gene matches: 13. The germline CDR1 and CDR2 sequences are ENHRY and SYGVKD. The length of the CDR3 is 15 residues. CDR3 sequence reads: CATTSRGTGAYEQYF. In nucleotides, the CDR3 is TGTGCCACCACCTCCCGCGGGACAGGAGCCTACGAGCAGTACTTC.

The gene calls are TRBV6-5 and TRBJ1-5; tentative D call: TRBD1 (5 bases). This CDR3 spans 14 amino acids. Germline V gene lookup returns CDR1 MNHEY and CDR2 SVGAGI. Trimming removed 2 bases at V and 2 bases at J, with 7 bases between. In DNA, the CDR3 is TGTGCCAGCAGTTACGCGGGGGGCAATCAGCCCCAGCATTTT. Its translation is CASSYAGGNQPQHF.

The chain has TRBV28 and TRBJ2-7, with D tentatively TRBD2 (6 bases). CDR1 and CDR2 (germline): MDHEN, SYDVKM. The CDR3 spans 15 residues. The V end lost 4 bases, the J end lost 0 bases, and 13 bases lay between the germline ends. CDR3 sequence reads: CASSSPPSASYEQYF. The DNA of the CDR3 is TGTGCCAGCAGTTCTCCCCCTAGCGCCTCCTACGAGCAGTACTTC.

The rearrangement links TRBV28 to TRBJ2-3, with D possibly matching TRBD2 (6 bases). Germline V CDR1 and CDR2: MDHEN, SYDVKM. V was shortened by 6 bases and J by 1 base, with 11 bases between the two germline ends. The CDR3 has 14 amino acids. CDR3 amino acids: CASSPRGGTDTQYF. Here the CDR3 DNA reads TGTGCCAGCAGCCCTCGCGGGGGCACAGATACGCAGTATTTT.

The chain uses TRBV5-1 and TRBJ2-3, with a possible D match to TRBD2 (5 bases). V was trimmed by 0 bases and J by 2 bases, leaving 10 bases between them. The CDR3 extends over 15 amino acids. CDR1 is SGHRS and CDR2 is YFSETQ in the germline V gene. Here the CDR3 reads CASSLGQRSTDTQYF. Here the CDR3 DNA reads TGCGCCAGCAGCTTGGGTCAGCGGTCCACAGATACGCAGTATTTT.

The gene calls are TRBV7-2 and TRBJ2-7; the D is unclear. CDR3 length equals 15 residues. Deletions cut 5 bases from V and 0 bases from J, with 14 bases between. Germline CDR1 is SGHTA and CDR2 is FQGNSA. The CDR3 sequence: CASSRIGLLSYEQYF. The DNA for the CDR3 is TGTGCCAGCAGCCGAATCGGTCTCCTCTCCTACGAGCAGTACTTC.

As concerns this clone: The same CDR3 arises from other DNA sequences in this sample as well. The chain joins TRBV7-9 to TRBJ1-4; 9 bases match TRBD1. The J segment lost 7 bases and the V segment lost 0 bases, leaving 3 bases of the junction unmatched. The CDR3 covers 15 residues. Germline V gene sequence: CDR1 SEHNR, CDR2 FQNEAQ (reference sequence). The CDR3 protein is CASSLAGTGREKLFF. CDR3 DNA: TGTGCCAGCAGCTTAGCCGGGACAGGGCGTGAAAAACTGTTTTTT.

Written as DNA, the CDR3 is TGTGCCAGCAGTTCCTCTGGGACAGGGGGTGGCTACACCTTC. As protein: CASSSSGTGGGYTF. The chain carries TRBV27 and TRBJ1-2, with 11 nucleotides matching TRBD1. The trim removed 4 bases at V and 7 bases at J, leaving 5 bases unmatched. This CDR3 comprises 14 residues. Germline-derived CDR1 and CDR2 are MNHEY and SMNVEV (reference sequence).

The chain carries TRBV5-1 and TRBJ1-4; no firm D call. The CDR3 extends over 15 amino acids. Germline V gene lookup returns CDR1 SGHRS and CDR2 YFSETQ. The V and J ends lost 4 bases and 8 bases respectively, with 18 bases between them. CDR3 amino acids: CASSPNSGEGEKLFF. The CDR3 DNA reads TGCGCCAGCAGCCCAAATTCCGGTGAGGGAGAAAAACTGTTTTTT.

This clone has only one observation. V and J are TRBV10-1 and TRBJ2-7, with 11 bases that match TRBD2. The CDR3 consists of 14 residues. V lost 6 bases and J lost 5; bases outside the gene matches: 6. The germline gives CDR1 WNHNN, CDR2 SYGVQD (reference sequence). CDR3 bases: TGCGCCAGCAGCCCCGGGACTAGCGGCCACGAGCAGTACTTC. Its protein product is CASSPGTSGHEQYF.

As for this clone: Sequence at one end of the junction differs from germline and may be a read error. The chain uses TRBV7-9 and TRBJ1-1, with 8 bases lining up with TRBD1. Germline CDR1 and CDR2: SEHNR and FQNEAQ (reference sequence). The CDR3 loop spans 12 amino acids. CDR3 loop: CSSSLTDRALFF. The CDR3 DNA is TGTTCCAGCAGCTTAACGGACAGGGCGTTATTCTTT.

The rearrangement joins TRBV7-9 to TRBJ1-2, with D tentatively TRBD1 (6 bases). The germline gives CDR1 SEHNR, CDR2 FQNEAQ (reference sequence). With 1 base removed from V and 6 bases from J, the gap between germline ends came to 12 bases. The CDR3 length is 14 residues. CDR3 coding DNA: TGTGCCAGCAGCTTAGTGGTGGGGGCCCATGGCTACACCTTC. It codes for CASSLVVGAHGYTF.

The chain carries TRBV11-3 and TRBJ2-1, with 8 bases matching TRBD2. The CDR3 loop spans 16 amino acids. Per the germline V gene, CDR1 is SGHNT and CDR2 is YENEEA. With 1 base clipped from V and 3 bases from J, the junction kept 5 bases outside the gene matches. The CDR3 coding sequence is TGTGCCAGCAGCTTAGGCGGGGGGCGTATCTACAATGAGCAGTTCTTC. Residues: CASSLGGGRIYNEQFF.

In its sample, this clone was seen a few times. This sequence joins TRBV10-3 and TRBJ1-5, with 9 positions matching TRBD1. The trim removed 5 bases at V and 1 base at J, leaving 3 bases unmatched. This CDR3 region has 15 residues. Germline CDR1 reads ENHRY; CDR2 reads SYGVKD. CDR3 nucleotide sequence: TGTGCCATCAGTCTGACAGGGGGGAGCAATCAGCCCCAGCATTTT. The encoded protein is CAISLTGGSNQPQHF.

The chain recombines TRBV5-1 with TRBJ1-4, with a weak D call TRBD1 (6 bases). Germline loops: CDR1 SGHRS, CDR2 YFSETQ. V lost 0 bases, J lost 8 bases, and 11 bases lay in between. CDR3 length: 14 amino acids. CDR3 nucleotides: TGCGCCAGCAGCTTGGACAGGGCGGAGGAAAAACTGTTTTTT. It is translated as CASSLDRAEEKLFF.

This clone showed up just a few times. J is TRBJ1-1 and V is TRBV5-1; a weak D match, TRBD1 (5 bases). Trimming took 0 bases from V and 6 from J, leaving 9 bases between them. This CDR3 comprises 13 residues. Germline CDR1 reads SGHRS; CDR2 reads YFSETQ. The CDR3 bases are TGCGCCAGCAGCTTGGGATCGGGGGCTGAAGCTTTCTTT. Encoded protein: CASSLGSGAEAFF.

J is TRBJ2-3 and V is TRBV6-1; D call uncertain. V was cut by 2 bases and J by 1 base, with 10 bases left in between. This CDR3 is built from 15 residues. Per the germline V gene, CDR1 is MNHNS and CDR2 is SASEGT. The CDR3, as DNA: TGTGCCAGCAGTGAAATCCTCCGGGGCACAGATACGCAGTATTTT. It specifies CASSEILRGTDTQYF.

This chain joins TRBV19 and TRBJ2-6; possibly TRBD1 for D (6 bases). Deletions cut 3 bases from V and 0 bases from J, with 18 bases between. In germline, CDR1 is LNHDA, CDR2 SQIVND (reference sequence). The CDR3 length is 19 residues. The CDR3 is CASSITGNQGSSGANVLTF. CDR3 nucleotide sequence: TGTGCCAGTAGTATCACCGGGAACCAGGGGAGCTCTGGGGCCAACGTCCTGACTTTC.

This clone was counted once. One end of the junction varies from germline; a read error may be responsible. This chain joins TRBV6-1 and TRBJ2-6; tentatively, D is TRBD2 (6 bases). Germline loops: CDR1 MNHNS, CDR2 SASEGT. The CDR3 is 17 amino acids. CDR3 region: CASSEGAGRFGANGLTF. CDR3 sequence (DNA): TGTGCCAGCAGTGAAGGGGCGGGGAGGTTTGGGGCCAACGGCCTGACTTTC.

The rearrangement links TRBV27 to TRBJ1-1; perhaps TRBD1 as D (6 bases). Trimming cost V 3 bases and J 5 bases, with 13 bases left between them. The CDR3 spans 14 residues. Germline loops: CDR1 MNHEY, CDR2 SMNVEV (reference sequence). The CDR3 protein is CASSFWGRGTEAFF. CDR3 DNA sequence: TGTGCCAGCAGTTTTTGGGGGCGAGGGACTGAAGCTTTCTTT.

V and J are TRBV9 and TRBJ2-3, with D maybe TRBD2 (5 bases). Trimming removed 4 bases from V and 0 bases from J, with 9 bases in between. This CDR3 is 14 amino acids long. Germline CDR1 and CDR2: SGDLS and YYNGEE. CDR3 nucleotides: TGTGCCAGCAGCCCGCGCGGGAGCACAGATACGCAGTATTTT. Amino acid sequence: CASSPRGSTDTQYF.